Described below is a single T cell receptor (beta chain) sequence and its context. The antigen is undetermined. This specimen comes from a study of T cell clonotyping in hematopoietic cell transplantation. Study observations and caveats: After transplant, recipient diversity fell while pathologically expanded clonotypes grew through day 180.

Sequenced by immunoSEQ multiplex PCR; TCRdb stores in-frame clones only, minus some. The data hold 60,000 to 75,000 clones, with 94% observed a single time. Per germline, CDR1 MNHNS and CDR2 SASEGT. Between the trimmed V and J ends, which lost 3 bases and 6 bases, there was a span of 6 bases. The CDR3 spans 12 residues. The source material was peripheral blood mononuclear cells. The receptor was derived from a man aged 50 to 59 in good health. Some clones in this sample may be carry-over from other donors' samples. This sequence joins TRBV6-1 and TRBJ1-5; D uncertain. In nucleotides, the CDR3 is TGTGCCAGCAGTGATCGCGTTCAGCCCCAGCATTTT. It encodes CASSDRVQPQHF.